The sequence of this T cell receptor beta chain was determined in a study of cytomegalovirus exposure and HLA in healthy donors. 13 Jbeta primers and 60 Vbeta primers were used for the PCR. The assay was immunoSEQ multiplex PCR, and TCRdb's table has in-frame clones only and misses some. The sample consists of more than 200,000 clones, about 75% of them appearing once. The study's findings and limits: It was shown in a later analysis that HLA-associated TCR beta chains were more clonally expanded than other, equally common chains. The authors enumerated roughly 180 TCR beta chains as linked to cytomegalovirus.

This clone was observed a handful of times. The antigen is undetermined. Material for sequencing was PBMCs. The source is a man aged 18 to 29 in good health and CMV-seronegative.

The CDR3 loop is CASRLQGGQRYNEQFF. The CDR3 coding sequence is TGTGCCAGCAGACTACAGGGCGGGCAACGGTACAATGAGCAGTTCTTC. J is TRBJ2-1 and V is TRBV27; TRBD1 is a possible D gene (6 bases). There are 16 residues in the CDR3. V was cut by 6 bases and J by 4 bases, with 19 bases left in between. Germline CDR1 and CDR2: MNHEY and SMNVEV (reference sequence).